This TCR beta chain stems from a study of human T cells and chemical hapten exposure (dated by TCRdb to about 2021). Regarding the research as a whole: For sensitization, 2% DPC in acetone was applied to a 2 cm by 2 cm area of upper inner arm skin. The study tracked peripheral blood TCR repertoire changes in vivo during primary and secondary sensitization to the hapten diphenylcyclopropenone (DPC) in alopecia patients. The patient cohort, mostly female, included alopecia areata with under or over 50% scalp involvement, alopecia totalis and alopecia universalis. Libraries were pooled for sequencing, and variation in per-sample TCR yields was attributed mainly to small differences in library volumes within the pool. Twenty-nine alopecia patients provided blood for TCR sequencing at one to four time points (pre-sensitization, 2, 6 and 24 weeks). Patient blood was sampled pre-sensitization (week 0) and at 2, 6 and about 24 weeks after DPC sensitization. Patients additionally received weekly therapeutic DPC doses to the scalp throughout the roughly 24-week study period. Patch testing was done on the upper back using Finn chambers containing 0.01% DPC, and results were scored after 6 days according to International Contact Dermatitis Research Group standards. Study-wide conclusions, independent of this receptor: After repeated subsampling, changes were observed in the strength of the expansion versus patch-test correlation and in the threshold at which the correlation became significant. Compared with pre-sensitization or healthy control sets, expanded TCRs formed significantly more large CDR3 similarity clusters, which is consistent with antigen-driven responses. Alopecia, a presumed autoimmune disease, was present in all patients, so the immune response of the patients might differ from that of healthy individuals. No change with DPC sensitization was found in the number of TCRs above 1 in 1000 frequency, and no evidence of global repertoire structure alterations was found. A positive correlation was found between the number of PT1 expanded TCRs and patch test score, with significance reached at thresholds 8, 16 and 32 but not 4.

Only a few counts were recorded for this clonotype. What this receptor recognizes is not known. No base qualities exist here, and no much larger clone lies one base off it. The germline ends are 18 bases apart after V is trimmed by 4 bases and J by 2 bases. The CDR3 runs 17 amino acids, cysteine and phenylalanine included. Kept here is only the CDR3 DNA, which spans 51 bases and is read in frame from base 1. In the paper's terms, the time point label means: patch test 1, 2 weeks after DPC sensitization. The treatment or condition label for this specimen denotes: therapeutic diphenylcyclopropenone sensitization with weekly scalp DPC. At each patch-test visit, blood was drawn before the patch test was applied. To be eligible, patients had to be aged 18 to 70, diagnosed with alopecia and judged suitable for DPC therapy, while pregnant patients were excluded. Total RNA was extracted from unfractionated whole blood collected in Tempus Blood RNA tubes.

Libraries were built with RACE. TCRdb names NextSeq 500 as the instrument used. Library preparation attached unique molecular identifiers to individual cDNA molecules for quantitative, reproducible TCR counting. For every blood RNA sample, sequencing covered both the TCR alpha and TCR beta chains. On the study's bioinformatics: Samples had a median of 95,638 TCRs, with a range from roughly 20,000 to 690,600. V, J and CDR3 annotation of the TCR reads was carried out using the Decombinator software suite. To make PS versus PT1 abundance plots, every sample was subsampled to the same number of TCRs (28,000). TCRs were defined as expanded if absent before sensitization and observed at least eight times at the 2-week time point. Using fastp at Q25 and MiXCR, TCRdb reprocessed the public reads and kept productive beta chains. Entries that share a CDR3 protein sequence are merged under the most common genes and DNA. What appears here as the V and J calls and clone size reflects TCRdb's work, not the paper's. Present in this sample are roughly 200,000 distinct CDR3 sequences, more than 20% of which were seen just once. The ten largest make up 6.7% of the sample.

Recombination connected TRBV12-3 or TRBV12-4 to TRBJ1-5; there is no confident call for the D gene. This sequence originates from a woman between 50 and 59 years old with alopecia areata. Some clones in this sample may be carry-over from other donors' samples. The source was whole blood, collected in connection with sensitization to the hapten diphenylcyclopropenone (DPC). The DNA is TGTGCCAGCAGTTCCTCTAACCAGGTGCCTGGCAATCAGCCCCAGCATTTT. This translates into CASSSSNQVPGNQPQHF.